These 6 T cell receptor beta chains originate from one sample sequenced in a study of shared clonotypes between healthy human individuals. The protocol was immunoSEQ multiplex PCR, while the TCRdb copy is restricted to in-frame clones and leaves out a portion. The top ten clones hold 0.13% of a sample with just over 2,000,000 clones, roughly 94% of them seen once. Sequences were obtained from naive CD4+ T cells sorted from blood. Stated subset: CD45RA+ positively selected. The receptors were sampled from a man aged 18 to 35 in good health.

The V call is TRBV6-6, the J call TRBJ1-5, with D possibly TRBD1 on 5 matching bases. CDR3 length equals 15 residues. The V gene's germline CDR1 is MNHNY and CDR2 SVGAGI (reference sequence). V dropped 4 bases and J dropped 5 bases, with 15 bases sitting between them. CDR3 sequence (DNA): TGTGCCAGCAGTTCCACAGGACGGGTAGATCAGCCCCAGCATTTT. Its translation: CASSSTGRVDQPQHF.

Notes on this clone: Other nucleotide sequences in the sample specify the same CDR3. The chain couples TRBV27 to TRBJ2-5, with D tentatively TRBD1 or TRBD2 (5 bases each). This CDR3 has 14 amino acids. The germline V gene has CDR1 MNHEY and CDR2 SMNVEV (reference sequence). V lost 0 bases, J lost 5 bases, and 10 bases lay in between. The CDR3 protein is CASSLSGVGETQYF. The CDR3 nucleotides are TGTGCCAGCAGTTTATCGGGGGTAGGGGAGACCCAGTACTTC.

This clone was detected only once. V is TRBV5-1 and J is TRBJ2-7; D is perhaps TRBD1 or TRBD2 (5 bases each). Germline CDR1 is SGHRS and CDR2 is YFSETQ. V dropped 1 base and J dropped 2 bases, with 10 bases sitting between them. This CDR3 is built from 14 residues. The CDR3 nucleotides read TGCGCCAGCAGCTTGCGGGACGTAGCCTACGAGCAGTACTTC. Protein product: CASSLRDVAYEQYF.

This CDR3 reads CASSPQAGWGETQYF. The CDR3 DNA follows: TGTGCCAGCAGTCCCCAAGCGGGGTGGGGGGAGACCCAGTACTTC. The gene calls are TRBV27 and TRBJ2-5, with 7 bases matching TRBD2. With V trimmed by 5 bases and J by 5 bases, 11 bases remained unmatched. Germline V lookup: CDR1 MNHEY, CDR2 SMNVEV (reference sequence). The CDR3 runs to 15 residues.

This rearrangement joins TRBV11-2 to TRBJ2-6; TRBD1 might be the D (5 bases). The V and J ends lost 4 bases and 0 bases respectively, with 7 bases between them. CDR3 length: 15 amino acids. CDR1 and CDR2 from the germline V gene are SGHAT and FQNNGV. CDR3 region: CASSSTDSGANVLTF. In DNA, the CDR3 is TGTGCCAGCAGCTCGACAGACTCTGGGGCCAACGTCCTGACTTTC.

The J gene is TRBJ2-2, the V gene TRBV6-5, with 7 bases matching TRBD1. The V gene end was trimmed by 7 bases and the J gene end by 5 bases; junction bases not matched to a gene: 4. This CDR3 region has 13 residues. In germline, CDR1 is MNHEY, CDR2 SVGAGI. CDR3 DNA: TGTGCCAGCACTCAACAGGGGACCGGGGAGCTGTTTTTT. It translates to CASTQQGTGELFF.